The rows below give T cell receptor beta chains drawn from one sample of a study of T-cell memory formation after mild COVID-19. TCRdb passed the 5' RACE reads through MiXCR, listing each CDR3 protein once. The profile shows about 350,000 distinct CDR3 sequences, roughly 13% of them singletons. The sample consisted of PBMCs or a T cell subset sorted from them (not recorded which). The origin of the receptors is a man aged 18 to 29 who had mild COVID-19 (a few samples of this study predate the infection). Cell type and time point are not known. Each CDR3 is given with its conserved first and last residue. Fields, in order: D gene, J gene, clone size, V gene, CDR3 protein, CDR3 DNA. The D gene is left open where the match is weak. Part of the rows lack a size; the others show once, few, many or a class for expanded clones.

D gene: -; J gene: TRBJ2-3; clone size: -; V gene: TRBV4-1; CDR3 protein: CASSQETELRTDTQYF; CDR3 DNA: TGCGCCAGCAGCCAAGAAACAGAGCTCCGCACAGATACGCAGTATTTT
D gene: TRBD2; J gene: TRBJ2-5; clone size: -; V gene: TRBV7-2; CDR3 protein: CASSSALSGGRETQYF; CDR3 DNA: TGTGCCAGCAGCTCGGCACTTAGCGGGGGGAGAGAGACCCAGTACTTC
D gene: TRBD1; J gene: TRBJ1-1; clone size: -; V gene: TRBV23-1; CDR3 protein: CASSPDPGTGNWDTEAFF; CDR3 DNA: TGCGCCAGCAGTCCCGATCCCGGGACAGGGAATTGGGACACTGAAGCTTTCTTT
D gene: TRBD2; J gene: TRBJ2-6; clone size: few; V gene: TRBV6-6; CDR3 protein: CASSYSLGGGRPAGANVLTF; CDR3 DNA: TGTGCCAGCAGTTACTCTTTGGGCGGGGGGCGACCAGCCGGGGCCAACGTCCTGACTTTC
D gene: TRBD2; J gene: TRBJ2-1; clone size: -; V gene: TRBV7-2; CDR3 protein: CASSLERGGRSEQFF; CDR3 DNA: TGTGCCAGCAGCTTAGAGCGGGGGGGACGGAGTGAGCAGTTCTTC
D gene: -; J gene: TRBJ1-5; clone size: -; V gene: TRBV4-3; CDR3 protein: CASSQDFAGGNQPQHF; CDR3 DNA: TGCGCCAGCAGCCAGGACTTTGCGGGGGGTAATCAGCCCCAGCATTTT
D gene: -; J gene: TRBJ1-5; clone size: -; V gene: TRBV5-5; CDR3 protein: CASSPDSPGNQPQHF; CDR3 DNA: TGTGCCAGCAGCCCGGACAGCCCCGGCAATCAGCCCCAGCATTTT
D gene: -; J gene: TRBJ2-1; clone size: -; V gene: TRBV6-1; CDR3 protein: CASSRGSSYNEQFF; CDR3 DNA: TGTGCCAGCAGTCGGGGTAGCTCCTACAATGAGCAGTTCTTC
D gene: TRBD1; J gene: TRBJ2-5; clone size: many; V gene: TRBV2; CDR3 protein: CASRDRGETQYF; CDR3 DNA: TGTGCCAGCCGGGACAGGGGAGAGACCCAGTACTTC
D gene: -; J gene: TRBJ2-2; clone size: -; V gene: TRBV9; CDR3 protein: CASSVSGQYTGELFF; CDR3 DNA: TGTGCCAGCAGCGTATCCGGACAGTACACCGGGGAGCTGTTTTTT
D gene: -; J gene: TRBJ2-1; clone size: few; V gene: TRBV12-3/TRBV12-4; CDR3 protein: CASARTASSYNEQFF; CDR3 DNA: TGTGCCAGCGCGAGAACGGCTAGCTCCTACAATGAGCAGTTCTTC
D gene: -; J gene: TRBJ2-5; clone size: -; V gene: TRBV6-2/TRBV6-3; CDR3 protein: CASSFGGNRDSVYF; CDR3 DNA: TGTGCCAGCAGTTTCGGGGGGAACCGGGACAGCGTGTACTTC
D gene: TRBD1; J gene: TRBJ2-1; clone size: few; V gene: TRBV24-1; CDR3 protein: CATSEGGADNEQFF; CDR3 DNA: TGTGCCACCAGTGAAGGGGGCGCGGACAATGAGCAGTTCTTC
D gene: -; J gene: TRBJ2-7; clone size: few; V gene: TRBV11-2; CDR3 protein: CASSLSSGSGADSYEQYF; CDR3 DNA: TGTGCCAGCAGCTTATCTTCTGGGTCGGGGGCCGACTCCTACGAGCAGTACTTC
D gene: -; J gene: TRBJ2-1; clone size: few; V gene: TRBV9; CDR3 protein: CASSATPWGAYNEQFF; CDR3 DNA: TGTGCCAGCAGCGCCACACCCTGGGGCGCCTACAATGAGCAGTTCTTC
D gene: TRBD1; J gene: TRBJ2-7; clone size: -; V gene: TRBV10-3; CDR3 protein: CAISESKYGQGAYEQYF; CDR3 DNA: TGTGCCATCAGTGAGTCTAAATACGGGCAGGGGGCCTACGAGCAGTACTTC